This T cell receptor (beta chain) emerged from a study of T cell responses to AZD1222 COVID-19 vaccine. As for the study in general: Second-dose groups at about 4 or about 12 weeks were pooled.

The V gene lost 0 bases and the J gene lost 8 bases, with 5 bases spanning the gap. Germline V gene data show CDR1 as GTSNPN and CDR2 as SVGIG (reference sequence). CDR3 length equals 12 residues. Profiled with immunoSEQ multiplex PCR; TCRdb holds only in-frame clones, not every one. There are around 120,000 clones in the sample; 90% to 95% occur only once, and approximately 2.2% lies in the top ten. Sequences were derived from peripheral blood, sampled on day 0 of AZD1222 vaccination. This chain uses TRBV30 with TRBJ1-6; D is possibly TRBD1 (5 bases). The TCR comes from an adult in good health. CDR3 sequence reads: CAWSVTDSPLHF. The DNA for the CDR3 is TGTGCCTGGAGTGTGACAGATTCACCCCTCCACTTT.